Detailed here is one T cell receptor beta chain. Its target is not known. This sample was taken from a study of OX40 agonist ivuxolimab in advanced cancers. On the study more broadly: Males comprised about 84% of the group, whose mean age was about 61 years (range roughly 23 to 80).

TCRdb's table, derived via immunoSEQ multiplex PCR, lists solely in-frame clones and lacks some. The top ten hold around 12% of the sample, which has roughly 30,000 clones, 74% seen once. CDR3 size: 13 residues. Trimming pared 5 bases from V and 0 bases from J, leaving 5 bases between. Looked up from germline, CDR1 is MDHEN and CDR2 is SYDVKM. Overall study results and limits: In CD8+ T cells, expanded clones were on average more numerous than in CD4+. Nonresponders included some who also had low normalized T-cell clonal expansion. At 0.1 to 3.0 mg/kg, clonal expansion of CD4+ and CD8+ blood T cells had occurred by week 6.

The starting material was CD4+ or CD8+ T cells sorted from blood, obtained in a trial of the OX40 agonist ivuxolimab. This TCR came from an adult with an advanced solid tumor such as melanoma, head and neck, liver or kidney cancer. The chain carries TRBV28 and TRBJ1-3; D not resolved. CDR3 nucleotides: TGTGCCAGCAGTACGGCCTCTGGAAACACCATATATTTT. This codes for CASSTASGNTIYF.